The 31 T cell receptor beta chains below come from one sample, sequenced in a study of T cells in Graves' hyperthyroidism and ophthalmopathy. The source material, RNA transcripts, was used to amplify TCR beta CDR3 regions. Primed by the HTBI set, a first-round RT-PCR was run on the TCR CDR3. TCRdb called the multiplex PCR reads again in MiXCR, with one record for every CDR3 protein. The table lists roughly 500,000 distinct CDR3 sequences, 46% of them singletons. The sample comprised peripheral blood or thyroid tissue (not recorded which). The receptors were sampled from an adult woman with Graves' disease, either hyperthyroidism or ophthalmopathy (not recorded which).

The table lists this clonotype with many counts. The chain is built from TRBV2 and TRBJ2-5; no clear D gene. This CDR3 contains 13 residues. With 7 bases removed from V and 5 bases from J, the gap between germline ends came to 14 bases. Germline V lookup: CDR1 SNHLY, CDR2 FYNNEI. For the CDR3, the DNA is TGTGCCAGCATTATTTCTACGCGGGAGACCCAGTACTTC. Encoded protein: CASIISTRETQYF.

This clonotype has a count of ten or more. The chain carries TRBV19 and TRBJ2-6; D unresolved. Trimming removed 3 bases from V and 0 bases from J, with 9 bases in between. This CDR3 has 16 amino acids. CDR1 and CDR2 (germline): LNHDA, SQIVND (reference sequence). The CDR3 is CASSIGGSSGANVLTF. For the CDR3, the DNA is TGTGCCAGTAGTATCGGCGGCAGCTCTGGGGCCAACGTCCTGACTTTC.

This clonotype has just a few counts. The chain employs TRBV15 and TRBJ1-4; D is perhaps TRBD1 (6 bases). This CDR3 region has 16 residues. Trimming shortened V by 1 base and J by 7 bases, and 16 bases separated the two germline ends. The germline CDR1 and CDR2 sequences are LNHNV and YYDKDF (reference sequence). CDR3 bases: TGTGCCACCAGCAGAGTACAGGGAGCGCTCCGTGAAAAACTGTTTTTT. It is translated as CATSRVQGALREKLFF.

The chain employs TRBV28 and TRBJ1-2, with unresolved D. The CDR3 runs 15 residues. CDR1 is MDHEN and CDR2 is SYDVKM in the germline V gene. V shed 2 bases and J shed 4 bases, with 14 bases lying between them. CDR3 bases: TGTGCCAGCAGTTTAACCCCCCCGACGCTCTATGGCTACACCTTC. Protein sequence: CASSLTPPTLYGYTF.

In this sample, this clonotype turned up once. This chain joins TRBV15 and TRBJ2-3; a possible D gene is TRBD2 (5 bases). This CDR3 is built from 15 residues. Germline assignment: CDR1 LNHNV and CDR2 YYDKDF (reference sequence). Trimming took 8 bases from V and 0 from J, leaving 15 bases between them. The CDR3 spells CATSGADSSTDTQYF. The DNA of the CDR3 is TGTGCCACCTCGGGCGCGGACTCTAGCACAGATACGCAGTATTTT.

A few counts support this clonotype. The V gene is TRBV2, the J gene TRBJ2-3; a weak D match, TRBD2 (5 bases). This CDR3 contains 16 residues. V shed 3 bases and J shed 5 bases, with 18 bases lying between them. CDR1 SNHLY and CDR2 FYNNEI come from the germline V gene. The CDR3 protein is CASSDHLAPAGDTQYF. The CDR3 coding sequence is TGTGCCAGCAGTGACCATCTAGCACCCGCGGGAGATACGCAGTATTTT.

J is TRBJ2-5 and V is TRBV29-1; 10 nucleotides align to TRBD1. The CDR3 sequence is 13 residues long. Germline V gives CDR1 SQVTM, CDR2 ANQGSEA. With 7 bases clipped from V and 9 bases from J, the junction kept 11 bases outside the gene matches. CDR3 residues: CSAVTGGNQPQYF. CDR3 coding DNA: TGCAGCGCCGTGACAGGGGGCAATCAGCCCCAGTACTTC.

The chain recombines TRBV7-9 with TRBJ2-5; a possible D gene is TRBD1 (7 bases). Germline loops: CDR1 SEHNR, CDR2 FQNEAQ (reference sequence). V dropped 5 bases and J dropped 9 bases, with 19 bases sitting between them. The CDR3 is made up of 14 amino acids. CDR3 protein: CASSPTGDGGSQYF. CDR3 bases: TGTGCCAGCAGCCCCACAGGGGATGGGGGGTCCCAGTACTTC.

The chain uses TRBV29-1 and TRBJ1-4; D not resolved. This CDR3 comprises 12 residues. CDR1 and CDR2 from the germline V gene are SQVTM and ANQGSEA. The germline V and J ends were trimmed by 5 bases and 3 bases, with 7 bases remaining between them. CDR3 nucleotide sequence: TGCAGCGTTTGGGCGGCTAATGAAAAACTGTTTTTT. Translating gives CSVWAANEKLFF. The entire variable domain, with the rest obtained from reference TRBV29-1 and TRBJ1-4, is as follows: SAVISQKPSRDICQRGTSLTIQCQVDSQVTMMFWYRQQPGQSLTLIATANQGSEATYESGFVIDKFPISRPNLTFSTLTVSNMSPEDSSIYLCSVWAANEKLFFGSGTQLSVL.

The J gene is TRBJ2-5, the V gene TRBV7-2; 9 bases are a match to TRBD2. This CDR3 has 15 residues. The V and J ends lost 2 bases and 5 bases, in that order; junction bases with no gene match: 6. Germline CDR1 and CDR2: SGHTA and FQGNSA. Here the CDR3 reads CASSLSIAGDETQYF. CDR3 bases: TGTGCCAGCAGCTTATCAATAGCGGGAGATGAGACCCAGTACTTC.

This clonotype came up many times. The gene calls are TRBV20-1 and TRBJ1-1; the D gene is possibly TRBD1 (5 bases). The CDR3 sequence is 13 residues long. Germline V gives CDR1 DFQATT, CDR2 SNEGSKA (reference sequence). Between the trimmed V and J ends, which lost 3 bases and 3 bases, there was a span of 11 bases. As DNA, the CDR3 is TGCAGTGCTAGTTGGATAGGGGACACTGAAGCTTTCTTT. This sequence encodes CSASWIGDTEAFF.

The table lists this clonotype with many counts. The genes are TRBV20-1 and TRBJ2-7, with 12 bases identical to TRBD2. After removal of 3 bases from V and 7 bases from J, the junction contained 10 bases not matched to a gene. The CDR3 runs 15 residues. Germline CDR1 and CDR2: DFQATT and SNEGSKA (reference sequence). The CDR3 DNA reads TGCAGTGCTAGGGCAACTAGCGGGAGGTTGGGGGAGCAGTACTTC. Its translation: CSARATSGRLGEQYF.

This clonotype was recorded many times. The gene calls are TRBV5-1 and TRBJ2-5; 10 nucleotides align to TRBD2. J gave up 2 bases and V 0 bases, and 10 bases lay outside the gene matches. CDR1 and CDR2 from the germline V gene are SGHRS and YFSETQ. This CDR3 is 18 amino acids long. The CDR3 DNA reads TGCGCCAGCAGCTTGGATGGGCTAGCGGGAGTTGTGCAAGAGACCCAGTACTTC. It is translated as CASSLDGLAGVVQETQYF.

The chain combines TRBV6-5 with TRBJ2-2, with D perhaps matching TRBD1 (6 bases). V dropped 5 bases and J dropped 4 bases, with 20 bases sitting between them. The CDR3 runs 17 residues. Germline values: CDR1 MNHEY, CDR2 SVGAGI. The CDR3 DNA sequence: TGTGCCAGCAGTAGATCAACAGGGTTGGCGCGCACCGGGGAGCTGTTTTTT. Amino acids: CASSRSTGLARTGELFF.

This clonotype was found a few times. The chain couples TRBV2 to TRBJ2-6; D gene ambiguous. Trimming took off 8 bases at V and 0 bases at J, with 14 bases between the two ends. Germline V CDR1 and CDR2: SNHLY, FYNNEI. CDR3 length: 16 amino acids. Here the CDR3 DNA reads TGTGCCAGCCACCTCCGTGGGTACTCTGGGGCCAACGTCCTGACTTTC. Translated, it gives CASHLRGYSGANVLTF.

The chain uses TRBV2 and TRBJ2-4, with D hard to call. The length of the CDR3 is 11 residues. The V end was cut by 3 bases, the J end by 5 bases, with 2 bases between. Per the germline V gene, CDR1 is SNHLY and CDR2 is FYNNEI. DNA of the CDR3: TGTGCCAGCAGTGATCAAAACATTCAGTACTTC. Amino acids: CASSDQNIQYF. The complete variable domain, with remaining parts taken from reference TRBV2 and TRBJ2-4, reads EPEVTQTPSHQVTQMGQEVILRCVPISNHLYFYWYRQILGQKVEFLVSFYNNEISEKSEIFDDQFSVERPDGSNFTLKIRSTKLEDSAMYFCASSDQNIQYFGAGTRLSVL.

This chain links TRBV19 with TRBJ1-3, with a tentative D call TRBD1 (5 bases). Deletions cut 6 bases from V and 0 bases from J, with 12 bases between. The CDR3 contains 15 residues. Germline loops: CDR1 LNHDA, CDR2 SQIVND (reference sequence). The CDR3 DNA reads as TGTGCCAGTAGCTCGGGGACGGCCTCTGGAAACACCATATATTTT. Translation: CASSSGTASGNTIYF. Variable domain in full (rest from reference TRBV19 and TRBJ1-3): DGGITQSPKYLFRKEGQNVTLSCEQNLNHDAMYWYRQDPGQGLRLIYYSQIVNDFQKGDIAEGYSVSREKKESFPLTVTSAQKNPTAFYLCASSSGTASGNTIYFGEGSWLTVV.

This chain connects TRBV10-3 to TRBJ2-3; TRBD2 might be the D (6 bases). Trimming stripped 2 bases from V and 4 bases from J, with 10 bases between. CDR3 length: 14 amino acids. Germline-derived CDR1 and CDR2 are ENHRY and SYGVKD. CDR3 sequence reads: CAISEGGSPDTQYF. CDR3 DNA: TGTGCCATCAGTGAGGGGGGGTCCCCAGATACGCAGTATTTT.

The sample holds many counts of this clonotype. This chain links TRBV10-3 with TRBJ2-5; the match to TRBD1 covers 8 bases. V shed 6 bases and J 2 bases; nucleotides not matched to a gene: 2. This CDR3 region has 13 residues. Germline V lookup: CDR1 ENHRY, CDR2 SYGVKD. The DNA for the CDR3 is TGTGCCATCAGGGGACAGGTTCAAGAGACCCAGTACTTC. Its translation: CAIRGQVQETQYF.

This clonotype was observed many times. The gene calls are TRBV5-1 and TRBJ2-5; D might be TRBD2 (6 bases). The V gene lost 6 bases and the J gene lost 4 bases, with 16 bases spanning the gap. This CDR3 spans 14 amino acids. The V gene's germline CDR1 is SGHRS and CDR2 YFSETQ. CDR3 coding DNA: TGCGCCAGCACCCCCGGGAGTGAAGGAGAGACCCAGTACTTC. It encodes CASTPGSEGETQYF.

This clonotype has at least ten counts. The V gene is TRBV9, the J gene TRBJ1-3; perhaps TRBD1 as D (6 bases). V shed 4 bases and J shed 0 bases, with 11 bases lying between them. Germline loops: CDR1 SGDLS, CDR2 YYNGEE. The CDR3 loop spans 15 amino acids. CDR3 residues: CASSPGHSSGNTIYF. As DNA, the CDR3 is TGTGCCAGCAGCCCGGGACATAGCTCTGGAAACACCATATATTTT.

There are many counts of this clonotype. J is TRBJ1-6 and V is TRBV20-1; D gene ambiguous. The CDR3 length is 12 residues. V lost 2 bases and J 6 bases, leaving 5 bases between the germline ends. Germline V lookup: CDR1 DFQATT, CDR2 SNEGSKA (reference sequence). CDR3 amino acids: CSARRINSPLHF. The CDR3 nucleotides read TGCAGTGCTAGAAGGATTAATTCACCCCTCCACTTT.

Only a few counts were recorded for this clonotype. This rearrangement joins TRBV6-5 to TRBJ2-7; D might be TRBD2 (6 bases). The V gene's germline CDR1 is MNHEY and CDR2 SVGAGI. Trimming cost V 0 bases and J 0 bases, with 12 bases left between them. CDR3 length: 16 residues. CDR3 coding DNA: TGTGCCAGCAGTTACTCCCGTCGGACTACCTCCTACGAGCAGTACTTC. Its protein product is CASSYSRRTTSYEQYF.

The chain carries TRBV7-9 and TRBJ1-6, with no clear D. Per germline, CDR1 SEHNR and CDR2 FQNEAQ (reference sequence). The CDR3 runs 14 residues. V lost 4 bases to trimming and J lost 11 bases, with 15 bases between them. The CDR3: CASSSTAVGTPLHF. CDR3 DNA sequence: TGTGCCAGCAGCTCTACAGCCGTGGGCACACCCCTCCACTTT.

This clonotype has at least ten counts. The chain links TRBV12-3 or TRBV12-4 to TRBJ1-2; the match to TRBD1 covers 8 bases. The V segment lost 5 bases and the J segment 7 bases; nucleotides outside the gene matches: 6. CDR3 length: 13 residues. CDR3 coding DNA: TGTGCCAGCAGTCCCCAAGGGACAGGTGGCTACACCTTC. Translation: CASSPQGTGGYTF.

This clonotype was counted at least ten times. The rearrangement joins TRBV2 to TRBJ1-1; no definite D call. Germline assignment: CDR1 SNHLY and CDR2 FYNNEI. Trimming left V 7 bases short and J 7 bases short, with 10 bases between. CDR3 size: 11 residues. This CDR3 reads CASMEGNEAFF. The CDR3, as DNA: TGTGCCAGCATGGAGGGAAATGAAGCTTTCTTT.

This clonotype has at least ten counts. CDR3 amino acids: CASSGQGAGEQYF. The CDR3 DNA follows: TGTGCCAGCAGCGGACAGGGGGCAGGGGAGCAGTACTTC. The V and J genes are TRBV2 and TRBJ2-7; the match to TRBD1 covers 11 bases. The CDR3 loop spans 13 amino acids. V was pared by 6 bases and J by 7 bases, with 5 bases of the junction left unmatched. Germline CDR1 is SNHLY and CDR2 is FYNNEI.

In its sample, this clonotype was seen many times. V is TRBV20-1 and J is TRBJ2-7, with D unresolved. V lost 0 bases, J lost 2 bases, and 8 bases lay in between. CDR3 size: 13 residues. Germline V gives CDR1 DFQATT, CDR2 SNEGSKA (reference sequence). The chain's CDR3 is CSARDGLTYEQYF. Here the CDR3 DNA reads TGCAGTGCTAGAGATGGGTTGACCTACGAGCAGTACTTC.

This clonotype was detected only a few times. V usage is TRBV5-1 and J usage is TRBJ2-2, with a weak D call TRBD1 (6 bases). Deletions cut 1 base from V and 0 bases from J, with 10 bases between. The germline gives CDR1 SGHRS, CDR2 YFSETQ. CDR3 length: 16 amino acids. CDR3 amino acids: CASSLTGHTNTGELFF. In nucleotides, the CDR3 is TGCGCCAGCAGCTTGACGGGACACACGAACACCGGGGAGCTGTTTTTT.

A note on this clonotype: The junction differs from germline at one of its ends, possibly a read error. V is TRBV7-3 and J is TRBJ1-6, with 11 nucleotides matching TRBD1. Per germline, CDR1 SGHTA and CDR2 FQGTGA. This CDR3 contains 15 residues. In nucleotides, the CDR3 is TGTGCCAGCAGCACATCGGGACAGGGGGGTTCACCCTTCCACTTT. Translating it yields CASSTSGQGGSPFHF.

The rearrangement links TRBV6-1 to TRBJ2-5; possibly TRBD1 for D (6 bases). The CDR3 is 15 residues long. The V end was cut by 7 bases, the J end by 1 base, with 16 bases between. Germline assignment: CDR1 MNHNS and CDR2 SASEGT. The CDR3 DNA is TGTGCCAGCAATAGGCAGGGGAGCATCCAAGAGACCCAGTACTTC. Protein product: CASNRQGSIQETQYF.